This TCR beta chain was retrieved from a study of regulatory T cells in long-lasting Graves disease. The authors built TCR beta libraries using iRepertoire HTBI primers and Arm-PCR of CDR3 regions. In TCRdb, the multiplex PCR reads were re-called with MiXCR into one record per CDR3 protein. The sample records over 350,000 distinct CDR3 sequences, around 13% being singletons. Time point specified: newly diagnosed GD, antithyroid drugs for less than 3 months. With RNA extracted from PBMCs as input, the TCR library was made. This clonotype appeared a few times. Its specificity is unknown. Study-level results: Newly diagnosed patients shared more than 750 public clonotypes; persistent patients shared some 2,600.

This CDR3 is built from 14 residues. In germline, CDR1 is SNHLY, CDR2 FYNNEI. Between the trimmed V and J ends, which lost 1 base and 9 bases, there was a span of 13 bases. These data also featured in a second study, about T cells in Graves' hyperthyroidism and ophthalmopathy. According to that study: A lack of ophthalmopathy progression within 18 months defined stable Graves' hyperthyroidism. Uncontrolled infection, other autoimmune disease, pregnancy or lactation led to exclusion.

Material: peripheral blood mononuclear cells (PBMCs), obtained at new diagnosis, from a patient treated with antithyroid drugs. The receptor comes from a woman in her forties or fifties with Graves disease. This chain uses TRBV2 with TRBJ1-3; D is unclear. The CDR3 spells CASSEGHVGVTIYF. The CDR3 DNA sequence: TGTGCCAGCAGTGAAGGGCATGTAGGCGTCACCATATATTTT.